Each of the 8 T cell receptor beta chains below was sequenced from the same sample in a study of cytomegalovirus exposure and HLA in healthy donors. The primer mix had 60 Vbeta and 13 Jbeta primers. Sequencing was performed with immunoSEQ multiplex PCR; in TCRdb, only in-frame clones are kept and a portion is missing. This table has around 120,000 clones, around two thirds appearing once. The sequenced sample was PBMCs. The receptors were sampled from a woman aged 40-49 years in good health and CMV-seropositive.

The rearrangement links TRBV4-3 to TRBJ2-1; D not resolved. Germline loops: CDR1 LGHNA, CDR2 YSLEER. Between the trimmed V and J ends, which lost 1 base and 0 bases, there was a span of 13 bases. The length of the CDR3 is 17 residues. In DNA, the CDR3 is TGCGCCAGCAGCCAAGGTCTCGCCAGAAACTCCTACAATGAGCAGTTCTTC. Amino acid sequence: CASSQGLARNSYNEQFF.

This clone occurred once. The chain has TRBV13 and TRBJ2-1; D uncertain. Germline V CDR1 and CDR2: PRHDT, FYEKMQ (reference sequence). Trimming pared 2 bases from V and 5 bases from J, leaving 7 bases between. The CDR3 totals 13 residues. The CDR3 sequence is CASSLPEDNEQFF. The CDR3, as DNA: TGTGCCAGCAGCTTACCAGAAGACAATGAGCAGTTCTTC.

The chain uses TRBV7-9 and TRBJ1-5; 7 bases are a match to TRBD1. The CDR3 extends over 14 amino acids. The V and J ends lost 1 base and 8 bases, in that order; junction bases with no gene match: 5. The germline CDR1 and CDR2 sequences are SEHNR and FQNEAQ (reference sequence). The CDR3 coding sequence is TGTGCCAGCAGCTTAGGGACAACAGGGGAGCCCCAGCATTTT. Its translation is CASSLGTTGEPQHF.

This clone was found a few times. V is TRBV29-1 and J is TRBJ2-7, with TRBD2 matching 7 bases. CDR1 SQVTM and CDR2 ANQGSEA come from the germline V gene. The CDR3 contains 13 residues. The V segment lost 4 bases and the J segment 2 bases; nucleotides outside the gene matches: 5. The CDR3 reads CSVAVAGAYEQYF. The CDR3 DNA reads TGCAGCGTTGCTGTCGCGGGAGCCTACGAGCAGTACTTC.

J is TRBJ2-1 and V is TRBV27, with 8 nucleotides matching TRBD1. This CDR3 is 14 amino acids long. Germline values: CDR1 MNHEY, CDR2 SMNVEV (reference sequence). The trim removed 6 bases at V and 1 base at J, leaving 2 bases unmatched. CDR3 residues: CASRTGGSYNEQFF. CDR3 DNA sequence: TGTGCCAGCAGAACAGGGGGGTCCTACAATGAGCAGTTCTTC.

V gene TRBV4-3 combines with J gene TRBJ2-1; 13 nucleotides line up with TRBD2. Germline assignment: CDR1 LGHNA and CDR2 YSLEER. This CDR3 region has 19 residues. Unmatched junction bases numbered 6, after V lost 0 bases and J lost 1 base. Here the CDR3 reads CASSQDRRLAGGSYNEQFF. CDR3 sequence (DNA): TGCGCCAGCAGCCAAGATCGGCGACTAGCGGGGGGTTCCTACAATGAGCAGTTCTTC.

Concerning this clone: A single base is all that separates this from a far larger clone, so a read error is likely. The rearrangement joins TRBV4-3 to TRBJ1-4, with 8 bases matching TRBD1. Per the germline V gene, CDR1 is LGHNA and CDR2 is YSLEER. The CDR3 has 15 amino acids. CDR3 amino acids: CASSQSGTGDDKLFF. CDR3 coding DNA: TGCGCCAGCAGCCAAAGCGGGACAGGAGATGACAAACTGTTTTTT.

This clone was recorded only once. Written as DNA, the CDR3 is TGTGCCAGCAGTGAGCGGTTCTGGGAACAGGGGGCCTCCTACGAGCAGTACTTC. This sequence encodes CASSERFWEQGASYEQYF. This chain joins TRBV6-1 and TRBJ2-7; 9 nucleotides align to TRBD1. Trimming cost V 3 bases and J 0 bases; bases outside gene matches: 12. The CDR3 extends over 18 amino acids. CDR1 MNHNS and CDR2 SASEGT come from the germline V gene.